This TCR beta chain was sequenced for a study of CD8+CD57+ T cells in acquired aplastic anemia. Study as a whole: Across the sorted CD4+ and CD8+ cells, DNA amounts averaged 3.2 ug. The study, taken as a whole, reports: There were fewer than 35 CD8+ CDR3 sequences that occurred in both patients and controls.

The germline V gene has CDR1 SGHAT and CDR2 FQNNGV. Trimming removed 4 bases from V and 1 base from J; junction bases left unmatched: 7. The CDR3 contains 16 residues. Selection for sequencing was limited to patients who had shown CD8+CD57+ cell expansion by flow cytometry. The patients, all of them, had severe acquired aplastic anemia. To note about this clonotype: Its antigen is currently unknown.

The TCR beta profiling, which covered VDJ combination and CDR3 sequence, was carried out using genomic DNA as the template. Each CDR3 protein gets one entry after TCRdb re-called the reads with MiXCR. The repertoire holds around 180,000 distinct CDR3 sequences, with approximately 48% as singletons. Sequencing was performed on sorted CD4+, CD8+, or CD8+CD57+ T cells (not recorded which) from PBMCs. The clonotype was recovered from a human donor with aplastic anemia. The chain employs TRBV11-2 and TRBJ2-3; 8 bases match TRBD2. DNA for the CDR3: TGTGCCAGCAGCTGGACATTTAGCGGGGGCACAGATACGCAGTATTTT. It encodes CASSWTFSGGTDTQYF.